Below are 10 T cell receptor beta chains sequenced from a single sample in a study of T-cell reconstitution after alpha-beta-depleted transplantation in children. Molecular barcoding with unique molecular identifiers was used for the TCRbeta library. Via MiXCR, TCRdb re-called the PCR reads, giving one row per CDR3 protein. The sample has about 78,000 distinct CDR3 sequences, around an eighth seen once; the top ten hold about 25%. The material was PBMCs, mostly from graft donor cells, obtained 180 days after TCRalphabeta/CD19-depleted stem cell transplant. The receptors derive from a male patient aged 2 to 9 who had a stem cell transplant for acute lymphoblastic leukemia, so the T cells may come from the graft donor.

This clonotype has at least ten counts. The chain uses TRBV5-6 and TRBJ1-2; 9 bases match TRBD1. Germline V gene data show CDR1 as SGHDT and CDR2 as YYEEEE. The ends lost 4 bases at V and 0 bases at J; junction bases unmatched: 1. There are 14 residues in the CDR3. The CDR3 DNA sequence: TGTGCCAGCAGCCGGGACAGGGCTAACTATGGCTACACCTTC. Translated: CASSRDRANYGYTF.

This clonotype was detected many times. V usage is TRBV7-9 and J usage is TRBJ1-1; 9 nucleotides agree with TRBD1. Germline CDR1 SEHNR, CDR2 FQNEAQ (reference sequence). V shed 5 bases, J shed 11 bases, and the junction held 12 bases outside the gene matches. This CDR3 contains 14 residues. CDR3 sequence reads: CASSPWDREKPAFF. In DNA form, the CDR3 reads TGTGCCAGCAGCCCCTGGGACAGGGAGAAGCCCGCTTTCTTT.

This chain connects TRBV6-2 or TRBV6-3 to TRBJ1-2, with unresolved D. Trimming took off 0 bases at V and 6 bases at J, with 20 bases between the two ends. Germline V gene sequence: CDR1 MNHEY, CDR2 SVGEGT. The CDR3 extends over 17 amino acids. CDR3 amino acids: CASSYSRVHILLDGYTF. In DNA form, the CDR3 reads TGTGCCAGCAGTTACTCGAGAGTACATATCCTCCTGGATGGCTACACCTTC.

This clonotype was seen a few times. The chain has TRBV6-1 and TRBJ1-5; possible D gene TRBD1, 5 bases. Trimming shortened V by 4 bases and J by 3 bases, and 10 bases separated the two germline ends. The CDR3 runs to 14 residues. CDR1 and CDR2 (germline): MNHNS, SASEGT. The chain's CDR3 is CASSVDSNNQPQHF. The CDR3 coding sequence is TGTGCCAGCAGTGTCGACAGTAACAATCAGCCCCAGCATTTT.

This clonotype was detected ten times or more. The chain joins TRBV4-2 to TRBJ2-7, with TRBD1 matching 9 bases. Germline-derived CDR1 and CDR2 are LGHNA and YNFKEQ. V gave up 4 bases and J gave up 2 bases; unmatched junction bases: 9. This CDR3 region has 16 residues. The CDR3 spells CASSRDPGQGTYEQYF. CDR3 DNA sequence: TGTGCCAGCAGCCGCGACCCGGGACAGGGAACCTACGAGCAGTACTTC.

This clonotype showed up just a few times. The chain is built from TRBV4-2 and TRBJ2-3; 7 bases match TRBD2. Germline lookup yields CDR1 LGHNA and CDR2 YNFKEQ. Unmatched junction bases numbered 3, after V lost 0 bases and J lost 9 bases. The CDR3 runs to 13 residues. DNA for the CDR3: TGTGCCAGCAGCCAAGAGATCGGGGGGACGCAGTATTTT. Its protein is CASSQEIGGTQYF.

The CDR3 DNA sequence: TGTGCTAGTACACAGGGGGGTAATGAGCAGTTCTTC. Translation gives CASTQGGNEQFF. The chain recombines TRBV12-5 with TRBJ2-1, with 8 bases identical to TRBD1. Losses at the gene ends were 8 bases for V and 7 bases for J; bases not matched to a gene: 4. Germline CDR1 and CDR2: LGHNT and FRNRAP. The CDR3 is 12 amino acids.

The chain combines TRBV4-2 with TRBJ2-2; possibly TRBD2 for D (6 bases). V was cut by 1 base and J by 1 base, with 10 bases left in between. CDR3 length equals 16 residues. CDR1 LGHNA and CDR2 YNFKEQ come from the germline V gene. CDR3 region: CASSQAGLRNTGELFF. The DNA for the CDR3 is TGTGCCAGCAGCCAAGCGGGACTGAGGAACACCGGGGAGCTGTTTTTT.

This clonotype turned up a few times. The V and J genes are TRBV4-3 and TRBJ1-2, with D possibly TRBD1 on 5 matching bases. This CDR3 has 14 amino acids. V dropped 0 bases and J dropped 6 bases, with 11 bases sitting between them. From germline, CDR1 is LGHNA and CDR2 YSLEER. CDR3 sequence (DNA): TGCGCCAGCAGCCAAGATTGGAGAGGGGATGGCTACACCTTC. This codes for CASSQDWRGDGYTF.

This chain uses TRBV10-1 with TRBJ2-5; the D is unclear. V lost 0 bases and J lost 4, with 6 bases in between. This CDR3 has 13 residues. Germline loops: CDR1 WNHNN, CDR2 SYGVQD (reference sequence). The CDR3 DNA sequence: TGCGCCAGCAGTGAGTCAGCTCCAGAGACCCAGTACTTC. It codes for CASSESAPETQYF.